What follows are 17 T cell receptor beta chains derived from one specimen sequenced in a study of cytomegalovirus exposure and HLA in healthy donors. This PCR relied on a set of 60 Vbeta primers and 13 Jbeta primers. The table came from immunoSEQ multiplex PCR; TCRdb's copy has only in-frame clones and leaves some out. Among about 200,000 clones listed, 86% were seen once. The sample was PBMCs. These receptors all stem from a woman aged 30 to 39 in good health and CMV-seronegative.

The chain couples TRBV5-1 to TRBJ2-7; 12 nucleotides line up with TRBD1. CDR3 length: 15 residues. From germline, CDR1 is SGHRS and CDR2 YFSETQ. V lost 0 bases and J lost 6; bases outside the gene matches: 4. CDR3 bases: TGCGCCAGCAGCTTGGGGGACAGGGGGCTCATCGAGCAGTACTTC. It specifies CASSLGDRGLIEQYF.

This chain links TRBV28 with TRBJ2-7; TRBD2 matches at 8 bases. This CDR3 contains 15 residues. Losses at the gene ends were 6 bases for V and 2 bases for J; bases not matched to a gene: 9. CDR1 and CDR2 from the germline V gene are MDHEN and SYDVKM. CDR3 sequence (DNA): TGTGCCAGCAGCCTTACTAGCGGACCTACCTACGAGCAGTACTTC. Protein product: CASSLTSGPTYEQYF.

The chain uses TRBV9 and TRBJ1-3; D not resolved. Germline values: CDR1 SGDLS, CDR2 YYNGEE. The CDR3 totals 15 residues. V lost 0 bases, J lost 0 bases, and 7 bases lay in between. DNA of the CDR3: TGTGCCAGCAGCGTAGACCCAGTCTCTGGAAACACCATATATTTT. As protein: CASSVDPVSGNTIYF. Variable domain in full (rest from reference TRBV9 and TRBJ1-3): DSGVTQTPKHLITATGQRVTLRCSPRSGDLSVYWYQQSLDQGLQFLIQYYNGEERAKGNILERFSAQQFPDLHSELNLSSLELGDSALYFCASSVDPVSGNTIYFGEGSWLTVV.

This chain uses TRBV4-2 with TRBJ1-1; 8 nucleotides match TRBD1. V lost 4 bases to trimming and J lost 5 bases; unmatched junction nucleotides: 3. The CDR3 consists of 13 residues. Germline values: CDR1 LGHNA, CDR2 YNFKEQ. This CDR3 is CASSPQGETEAFF. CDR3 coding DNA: TGTGCCAGCAGCCCACAGGGGGAGACTGAAGCTTTCTTT.

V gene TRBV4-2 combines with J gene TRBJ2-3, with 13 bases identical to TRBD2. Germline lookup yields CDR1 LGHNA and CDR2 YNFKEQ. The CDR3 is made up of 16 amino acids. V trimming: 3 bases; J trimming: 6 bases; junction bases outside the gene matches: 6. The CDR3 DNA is TGTGCCAGCAGCCATCGAGGACTAGCGGGGGAGGATACGCAGTATTTT. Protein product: CASSHRGLAGEDTQYF.

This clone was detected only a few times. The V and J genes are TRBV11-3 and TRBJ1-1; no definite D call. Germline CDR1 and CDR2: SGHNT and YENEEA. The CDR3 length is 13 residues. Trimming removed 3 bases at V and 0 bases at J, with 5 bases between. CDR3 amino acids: CASSFTLNTEAFF. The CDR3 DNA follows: TGTGCCAGCAGCTTCACATTGAACACTGAAGCTTTCTTT.

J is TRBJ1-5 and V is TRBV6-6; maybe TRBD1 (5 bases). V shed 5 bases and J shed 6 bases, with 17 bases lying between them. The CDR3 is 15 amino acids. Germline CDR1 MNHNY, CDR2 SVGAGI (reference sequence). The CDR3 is CASSPHAGRRQPQHF. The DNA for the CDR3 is TGTGCCAGCAGTCCCCACGCAGGGCGGCGTCAGCCCCAGCATTTT.

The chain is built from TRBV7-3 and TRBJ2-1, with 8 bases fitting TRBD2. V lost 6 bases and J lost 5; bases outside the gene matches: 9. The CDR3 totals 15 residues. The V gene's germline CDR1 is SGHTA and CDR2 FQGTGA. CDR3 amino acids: CASRPGGGTNNEQFF. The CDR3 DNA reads TGTGCCAGCAGGCCCGGCGGGGGGACGAACAATGAGCAGTTCTTC.

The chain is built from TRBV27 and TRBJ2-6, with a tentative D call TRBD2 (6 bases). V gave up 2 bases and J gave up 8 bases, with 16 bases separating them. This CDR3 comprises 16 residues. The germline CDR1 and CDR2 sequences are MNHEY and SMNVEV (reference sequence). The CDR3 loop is CASSLDRQLASNVLTF. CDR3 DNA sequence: TGTGCCAGCAGTTTAGACCGCCAACTAGCTTCCAACGTCCTGACTTTC.

CDR3 loop: CASSLIPSVTDTQYF. CDR3 nucleotides: TGTGCCAGCAGCTTAATTCCATCGGTCACAGATACGCAGTATTTT. This chain joins TRBV7-2 and TRBJ2-3; D remains ambiguous. Germline-derived CDR1 and CDR2 are SGHTA and FQGNSA. The CDR3 sequence is 15 residues long. V was cut by 2 bases and J by 2 bases, with 11 bases left in between.

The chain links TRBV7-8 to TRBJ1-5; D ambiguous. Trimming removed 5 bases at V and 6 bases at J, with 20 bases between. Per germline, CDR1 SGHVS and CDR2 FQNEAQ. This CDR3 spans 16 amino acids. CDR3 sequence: CASSRLAGSEGQPQHF. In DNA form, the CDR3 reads TGTGCCAGCAGCCGGTTAGCTGGTTCGGAGGGTCAGCCCCAGCATTTT. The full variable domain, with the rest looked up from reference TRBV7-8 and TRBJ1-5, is GAGVSQSPRYKVAKRGQDVALRCDPISGHVSLFWYQQALGQGPEFLTYFQNEAQLDKSGLPSDRFFAERPEGSVSTLKIQRTQQEDSAVYLCASSRLAGSEGQPQHFGDGTRLSIL.

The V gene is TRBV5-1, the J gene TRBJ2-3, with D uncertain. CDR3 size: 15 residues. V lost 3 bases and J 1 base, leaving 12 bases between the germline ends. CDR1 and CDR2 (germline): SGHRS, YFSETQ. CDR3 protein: CASSSLVSGTDTQYF. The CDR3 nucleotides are TGCGCCAGCAGCTCCCTTGTCAGCGGCACAGATACGCAGTATTTT. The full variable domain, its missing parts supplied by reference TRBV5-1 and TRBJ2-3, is KAGVTQTPRYLIKTRGQQVTLSCSPISGHRSVSWYQQTPGQGLQFLFEYFSETQRNKGNFPGRFSGRQFSNSRSEMNVSTLELGDSALYLCASSSLVSGTDTQYFGPGTRLTVL.

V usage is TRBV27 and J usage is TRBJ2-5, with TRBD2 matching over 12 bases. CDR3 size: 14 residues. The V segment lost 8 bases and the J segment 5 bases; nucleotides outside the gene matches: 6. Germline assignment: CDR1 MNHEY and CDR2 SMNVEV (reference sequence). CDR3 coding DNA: TGTGCCAGCGGACGACTAGCGGGGGAGGAGACCCAGTACTTC. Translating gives CASGRLAGEETQYF.

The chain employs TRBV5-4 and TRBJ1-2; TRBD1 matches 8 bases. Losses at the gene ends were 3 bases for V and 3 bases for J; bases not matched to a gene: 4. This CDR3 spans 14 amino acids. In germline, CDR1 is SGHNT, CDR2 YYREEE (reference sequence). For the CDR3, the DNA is TGTGCCAGCAGCTCGAACAGGGGGGACTATGGCTACACCTTC. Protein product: CASSSNRGDYGYTF. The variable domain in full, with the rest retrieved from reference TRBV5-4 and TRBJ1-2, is ETGVTQSPTHLIKTRGQQVTLRCSSQSGHNTVSWYQQALGQGPQFIFQYYREEENGRGNFPPRFSGLQFPNYSSELNVNALELDDSALYLCASSSNRGDYGYTFGSGTRLTVV.

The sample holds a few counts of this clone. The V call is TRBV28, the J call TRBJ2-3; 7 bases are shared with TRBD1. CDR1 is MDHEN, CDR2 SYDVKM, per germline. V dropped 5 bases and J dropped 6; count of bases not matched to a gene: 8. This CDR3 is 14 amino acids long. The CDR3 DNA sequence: TGTGCCAGCAGTCTAGAGGGGGCCAGTGATACGCAGTATTTT. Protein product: CASSLEGASDTQYF.

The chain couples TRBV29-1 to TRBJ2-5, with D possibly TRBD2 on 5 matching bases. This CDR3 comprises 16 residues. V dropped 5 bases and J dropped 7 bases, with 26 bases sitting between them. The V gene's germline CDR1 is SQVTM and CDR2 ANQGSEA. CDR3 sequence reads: CSVSRPEGLLFGTQYF. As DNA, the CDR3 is TGCAGCGTTTCCCGCCCCGAGGGCCTTCTTTTTGGGACCCAGTACTTC.

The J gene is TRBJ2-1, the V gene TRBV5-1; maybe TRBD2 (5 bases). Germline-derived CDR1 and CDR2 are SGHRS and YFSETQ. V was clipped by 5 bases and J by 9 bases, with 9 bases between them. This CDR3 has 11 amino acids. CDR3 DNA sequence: TGCGCCAGCAGTCAAACTAGTGAGCAGTTCTTC. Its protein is CASSQTSEQFF.